A selection of T cell receptor beta chains follows, all from one sample in a study of tumor-infiltrating lymphocytes in localized non-small cell lung cancer. Assay used: immunoSEQ multiplex PCR; TCRdb lists only in-frame clones, some missing. The data show approximately 13,000 clones, with roughly 78% seen just once and approximately 13% held by the top ten. Sequencing was done on a sample of lung tumor tissue. These TCRs come from a human donor with non-small cell lung cancer. Each CDR3 is given with its conserved first and last residue. A D gene is named only where the DNA matches it firmly. Expanded clones get a size class; other rows say once, few or many, or leave the size out.

d_gene | j_gene | v_gene | abundance | CDR3nt | CDR3aa
- | TRBJ1-2 | TRBV4-1 | - | TGCGCCAGCAGCCAAGATGCTGCCCCGGCGACAGCCATACATGGCTACACCTTC | CASSQDAAPATAIHGYTF
- | TRBJ1-3 | TRBV19 | - | TGTGCCAGTAGGGCCCTCACACCTAACCCCGGAAACACCATATATTTT | CASRALTPNPGNTIYF
TRBD2 | TRBJ2-1 | TRBV28 | few | TGTGCCAGCGTAGCGGGGCTCTACAATGAGCAGTTCTTC | CASVAGLYNEQFF
- | TRBJ2-5 | TRBV5-4 | - | TGTGCCAGCAGCCCCACAGAACTAGAGACCCAGTACTTC | CASSPTELETQYF
- | TRBJ1-5 | TRBV4-2 | - | TGTGCCAGCAGCCAAGAACTGTATAGCAATCAGCCCCAGCATTTT | CASSQELYSNQPQHF
- | TRBJ2-6 | TRBV5-1 | - | TGCGCCAGCAGCTTGTCTGGGGCCAACGTCCTGACTTTC | CASSLSGANVLTF
- | TRBJ2-7 | TRBV27 | once | TGTGCCAGCAGTCCCGGGCAAATCAGCTCCTACGAGCAGTACTTC | CASSPGQISSYEQYF
- | TRBJ1-3 | TRBV19 | - | TGTGCCAGTAGTCCCGGGACGGCTGGAAACACCATATATTTT | CASSPGTAGNTIYF
- | TRBJ2-1 | TRBV7-2 | - | TGTGCCAGCAGCTCAGGGGTAGGGGTTGAGCAGTTCTTC | CASSSGVGVEQFF
- | TRBJ2-7 | TRBV29-1 | - | TGCAGCGTTGCAATGAGCCTTGGATCCCCTTTTGAGCAGTACTTC | CSVAMSLGSPFEQYF
TRBD1 | TRBJ1-2 | TRBV9 | - | TGTGCCAGCAGCGTAGATTCGGCGGCAGGGGGCGATGGCTACACCTTC | CASSVDSAAGGDGYTF
- | TRBJ2-3 | TRBV2 | - | TGTGCCAGCAGGGGGGACTCCGAGGCTACGCAGTATTTT | CASRGDSEATQYF
- | TRBJ2-2 | TRBV29-1 | - | TGCAGCGTTGAATTGGAGGGACCGAGCTCGAACACCGGGGAGCTGTTTTTT | CSVELEGPSSNTGELFF
- | TRBJ2-5 | TRBV18 | - | TGTGCCAGCTCACCTAGGAGGCTTACAGGACAAGAGACCCAGTACTTC | CASSPRRLTGQETQYF
TRBD1 | TRBJ2-6 | TRBV6-1 | - | TGTGCCAGCAGTGACCGTACCGGGACAGGGGCCGGGGCCAACGTCCTGACTTTC | CASSDRTGTGAGANVLTF
- | TRBJ2-2 | TRBV19 | few | TGTGCCAGTAGTATCTCAACCACGAACACCGGGGAGCTGTTTTTT | CASSISTTNTGELFF
- | TRBJ2-7 | TRBV19 | - | TGTGCCAGTAGTCGCGGGACTGAAGCGCTGGACGAGCAGTACTTC | CASSRGTEALDEQYF
TRBD1 | TRBJ1-2 | TRBV19 | once | TGTGCCAGTAGTATCGCGACAGGGCAGTATGGCTACACCTTC | CASSIATGQYGYTF
TRBD1 | TRBJ1-1 | TRBV14 | - | TGTGCCAGCAGCCGCCTAACAGGGGTAAACACTGAAGCTTTCTTT | CASSRLTGVNTEAFF
- | TRBJ1-2 | TRBV6-1 | - | TGTGCCAGCACCGGACTAGACGACTATGGCTACACCTTC | CASTGLDDYGYTF
TRBD1 | TRBJ2-7 | TRBV5-8 | once | TGTGCCAGCACCCCGACGACAGGGATCTACGAGCAGTACTTC | CASTPTTGIYEQYF
- | TRBJ1-3 | TRBV19 | - | TGTGCCAGTAGACTAAATACGGTGAACTCTGGAAACACCATATATTTT | CASRLNTVNSGNTIYF
- | TRBJ1-3 | TRBV29-1 | - | TGCAGCGTTGTGACCGGGGTCTCTGGAAACACCATATATTTT | CSVVTGVSGNTIYF
- | TRBJ2-7 | TRBV7-9 | - | TGTGCCAGCAGCTTAGACCAATACGAGCAGTACTTC | CASSLDQYEQYF
TRBD1 | TRBJ2-2 | TRBV7-9 | - | TGTGCCAGCAGCCCGCGGACAGGGGGTCCCGGGGAGCTGTTTTTT | CASSPRTGGPGELFF
- | TRBJ1-1 | TRBV4-3 | - | TGCGCCAGCAGCCGGGACATTGGCACTGAAGCTTTCTTT | CASSRDIGTEAFF
- | TRBJ1-2 | TRBV5-4 | few | TGTGCCAGCAAGGGGGGCGACAGGTCGGACTTCTTTTATGGCTACACCTTC | CASKGGDRSDFFYGYTF
- | TRBJ1-1 | TRBV30 | - | TGTGCCTGGAGCAGTAGGGCAGCCCCGAGGAACACTGAAGCTTTCTTT | CAWSSRAAPRNTEAFF
- | TRBJ2-6 | TRBV6-6 | - | TGTGCCAGCAGTTACACAGGGGGGGGTGGGGCCAACGTCCTGACTTTC | CASSYTGGGGANVLTF
- | TRBJ2-2 | TRBV28 | once | TGTGCCAGCACCCGGGACAAATATTCGGGGGAGCTGTTTTTT | CASTRDKYSGELFF